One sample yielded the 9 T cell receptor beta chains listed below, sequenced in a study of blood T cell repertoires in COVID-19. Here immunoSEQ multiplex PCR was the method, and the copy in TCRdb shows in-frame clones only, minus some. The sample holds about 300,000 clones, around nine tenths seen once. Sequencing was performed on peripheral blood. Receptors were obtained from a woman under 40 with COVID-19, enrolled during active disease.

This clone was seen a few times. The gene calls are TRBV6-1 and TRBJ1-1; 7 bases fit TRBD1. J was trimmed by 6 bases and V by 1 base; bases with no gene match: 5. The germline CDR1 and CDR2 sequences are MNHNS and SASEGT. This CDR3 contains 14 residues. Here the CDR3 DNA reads TGTGCCAGCAGTGAAGTCCGACAGGGAGCTGAAGCTTTCTTT. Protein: CASSEVRQGAEAFF.

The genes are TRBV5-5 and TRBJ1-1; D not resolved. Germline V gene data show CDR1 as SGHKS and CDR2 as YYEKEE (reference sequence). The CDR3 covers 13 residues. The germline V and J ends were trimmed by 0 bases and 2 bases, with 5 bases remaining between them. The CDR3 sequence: CASSLDSNTEAFF. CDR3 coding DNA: TGTGCCAGCAGCTTGGACAGCAACACTGAAGCTTTCTTT. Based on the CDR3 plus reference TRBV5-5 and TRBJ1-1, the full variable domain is DAGVTQSPTHLIKTRGQQVTLRCSPISGHKSVSWYQQVLGQGPQFIFQYYEKEERGRGNFPDRFSARQFPNYSSELNVNALLLGDSALYLCASSLDSNTEAFFGQGTRLTVV.

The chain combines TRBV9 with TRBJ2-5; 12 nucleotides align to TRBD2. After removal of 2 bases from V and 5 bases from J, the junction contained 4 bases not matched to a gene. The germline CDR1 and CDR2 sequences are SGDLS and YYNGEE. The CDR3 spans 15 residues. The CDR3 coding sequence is TGTGCCAGCAGCGTTACTAGCGGGGGGCGGGAGACCCAGTACTTC. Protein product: CASSVTSGGRETQYF.

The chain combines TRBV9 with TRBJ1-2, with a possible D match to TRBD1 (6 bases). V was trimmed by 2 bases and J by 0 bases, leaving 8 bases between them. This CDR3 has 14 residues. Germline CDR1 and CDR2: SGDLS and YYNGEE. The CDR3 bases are TGTGCCAGCAGCGTCGGACAGACTAACTATGGCTACACCTTC. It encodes CASSVGQTNYGYTF.

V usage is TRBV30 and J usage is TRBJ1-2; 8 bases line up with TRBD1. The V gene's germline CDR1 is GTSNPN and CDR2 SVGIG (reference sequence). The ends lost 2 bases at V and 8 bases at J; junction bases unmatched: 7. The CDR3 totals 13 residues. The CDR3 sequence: CAWSLTGGYGYTF. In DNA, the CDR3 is TGTGCCTGGAGTCTTACAGGGGGGTACGGCTACACCTTC.

DNA for the CDR3: TGTGCCAGCAGCCAACGCCCGGAGGGTAGAAAACTGTTTTTT. Translation: CASSQRPEGRKLFF. The J gene is TRBJ1-4, the V gene TRBV14; D is uncertain. The ends were cut back, 2 bases at V and 10 bases at J, with 14 bases in the middle. The CDR3 totals 14 residues. Germline loops: CDR1 SGHDN, CDR2 FVKESK.

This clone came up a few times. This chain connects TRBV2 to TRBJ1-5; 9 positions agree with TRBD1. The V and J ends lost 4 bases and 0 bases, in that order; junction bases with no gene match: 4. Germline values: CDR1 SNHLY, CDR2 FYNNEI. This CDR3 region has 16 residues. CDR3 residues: CASSVGQGFSNQPQHF. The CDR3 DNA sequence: TGTGCCAGCAGTGTCGGACAGGGGTTTAGCAATCAGCCCCAGCATTTT.

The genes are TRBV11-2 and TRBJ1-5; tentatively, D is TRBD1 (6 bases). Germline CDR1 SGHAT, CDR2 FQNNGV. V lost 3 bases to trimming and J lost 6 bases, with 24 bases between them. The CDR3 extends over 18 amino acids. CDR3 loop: CASSFLFWTELLSQPQHF. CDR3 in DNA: TGTGCCAGCAGCTTCCTGTTTTGGACAGAATTGCTCAGTCAGCCCCAGCATTTT.

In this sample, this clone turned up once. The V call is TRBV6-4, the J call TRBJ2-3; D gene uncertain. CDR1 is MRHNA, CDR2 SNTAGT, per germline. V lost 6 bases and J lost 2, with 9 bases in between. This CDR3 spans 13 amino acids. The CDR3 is CASSLTTTDTQYF. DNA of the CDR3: TGTGCCAGCAGCTTGACAACCACAGATACGCAGTATTTT.